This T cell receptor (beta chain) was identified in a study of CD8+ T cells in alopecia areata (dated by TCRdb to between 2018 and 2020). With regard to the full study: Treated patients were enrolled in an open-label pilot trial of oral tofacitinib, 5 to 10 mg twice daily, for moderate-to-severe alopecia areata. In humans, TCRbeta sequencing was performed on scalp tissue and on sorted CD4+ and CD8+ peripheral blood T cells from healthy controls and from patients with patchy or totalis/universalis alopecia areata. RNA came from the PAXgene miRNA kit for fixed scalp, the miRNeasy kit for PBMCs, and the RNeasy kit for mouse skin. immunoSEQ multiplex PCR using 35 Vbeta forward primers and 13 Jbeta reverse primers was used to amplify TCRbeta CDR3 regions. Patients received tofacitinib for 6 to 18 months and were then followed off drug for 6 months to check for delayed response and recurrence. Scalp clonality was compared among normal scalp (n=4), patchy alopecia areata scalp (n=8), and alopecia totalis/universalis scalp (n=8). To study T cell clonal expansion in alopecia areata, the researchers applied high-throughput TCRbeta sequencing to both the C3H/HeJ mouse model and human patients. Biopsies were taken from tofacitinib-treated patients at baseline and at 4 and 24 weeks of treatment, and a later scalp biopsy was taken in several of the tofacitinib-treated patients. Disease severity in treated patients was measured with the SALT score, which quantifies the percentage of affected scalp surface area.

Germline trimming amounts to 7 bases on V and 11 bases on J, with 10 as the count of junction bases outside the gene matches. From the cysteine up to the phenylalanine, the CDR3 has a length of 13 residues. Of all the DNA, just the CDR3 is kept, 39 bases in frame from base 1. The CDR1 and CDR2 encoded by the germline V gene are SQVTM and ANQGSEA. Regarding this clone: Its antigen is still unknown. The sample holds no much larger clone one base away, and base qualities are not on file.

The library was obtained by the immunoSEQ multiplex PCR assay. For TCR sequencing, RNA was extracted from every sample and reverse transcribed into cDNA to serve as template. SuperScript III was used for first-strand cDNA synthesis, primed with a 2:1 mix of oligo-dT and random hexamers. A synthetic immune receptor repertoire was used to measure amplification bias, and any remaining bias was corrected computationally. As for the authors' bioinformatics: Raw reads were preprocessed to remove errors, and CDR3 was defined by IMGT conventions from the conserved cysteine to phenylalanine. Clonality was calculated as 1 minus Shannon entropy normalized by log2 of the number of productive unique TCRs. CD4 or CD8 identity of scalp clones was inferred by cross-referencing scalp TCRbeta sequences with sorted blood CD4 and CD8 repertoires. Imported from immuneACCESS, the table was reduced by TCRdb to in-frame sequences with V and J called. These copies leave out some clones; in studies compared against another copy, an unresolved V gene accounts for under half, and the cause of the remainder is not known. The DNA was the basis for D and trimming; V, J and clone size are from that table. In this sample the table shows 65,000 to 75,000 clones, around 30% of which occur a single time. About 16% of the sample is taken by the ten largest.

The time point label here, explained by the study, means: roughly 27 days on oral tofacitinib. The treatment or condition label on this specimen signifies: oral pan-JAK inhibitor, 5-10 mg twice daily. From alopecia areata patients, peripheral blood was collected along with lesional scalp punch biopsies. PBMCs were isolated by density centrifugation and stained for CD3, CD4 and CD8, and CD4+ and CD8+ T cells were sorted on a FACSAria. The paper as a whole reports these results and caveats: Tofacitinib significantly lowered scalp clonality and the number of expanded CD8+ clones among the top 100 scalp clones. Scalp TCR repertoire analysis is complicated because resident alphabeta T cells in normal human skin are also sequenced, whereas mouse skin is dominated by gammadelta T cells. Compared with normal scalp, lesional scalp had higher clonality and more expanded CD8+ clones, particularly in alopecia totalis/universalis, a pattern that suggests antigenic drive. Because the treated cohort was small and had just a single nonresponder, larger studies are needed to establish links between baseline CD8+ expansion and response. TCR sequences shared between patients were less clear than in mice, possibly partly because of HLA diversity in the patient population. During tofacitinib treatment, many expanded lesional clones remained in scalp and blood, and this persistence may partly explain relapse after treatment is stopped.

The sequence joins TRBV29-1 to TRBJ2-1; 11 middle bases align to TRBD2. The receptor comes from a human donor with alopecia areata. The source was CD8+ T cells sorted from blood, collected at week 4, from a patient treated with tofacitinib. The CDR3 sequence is CSAAGLAGGKQFF. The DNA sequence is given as TGCAGCGCCGCTGGCCTAGCGGGGGGAAAGCAGTTCTTC.